The TCR beta chain under discussion was sequenced for a study of glioma-infiltrating T cells after dendritic cell vaccination. In the study overall: Dendritic cell vaccine was injected intradermally three times, biweekly.

Data came from immunoSEQ multiplex PCR; TCRdb stores just in-frame clones and leaves some out. Of roughly 70,000 clones in the sample, around 80% were seen once. After removal of 5 bases from V and 6 bases from J, the junction contained 8 bases not matched to a gene. Looked up from germline, CDR1 is PRHDT and CDR2 is FYEKMQ (reference sequence). This CDR3 has 14 amino acids. This clone occurred once. The sequences come from blood, collected before dendritic cell vaccination. This TCR derives from a human donor with glioblastoma. This chain joins TRBV13 and TRBJ2-7, with 9 bases identical to TRBD1. For the CDR3, the DNA is TGTGCCAGCAGCCGGTCGGACAGGGGAGGCGAGCAGTACTTC. This sequence encodes CASSRSDRGGEQYF. Using reference TRBV13 and TRBJ2-7 for the parts outside the CDR3, the full variable domain is AAGVIQSPRHLIKEKRETATLKCYPIPRHDTVYWYQQGPGQDPQFLISFYEKMQSDKGSIPDRFSAQQFSDYHSELNMSSLELGDSALYFCASSRSDRGGEQYFGPGTRLTVT.